The text below deals with one TCR beta chain. This clonotype was picked up a small number of times. Its recognized antigen is unknown. Base-call qualities are not available, and no considerably larger clone is one nucleotide away. The germline V gene specifies SGHVS as CDR1 and FQNEAQ as CDR2. The CDR3 numbers 15 residues from cysteine through phenylalanine. The DNA shown is the 45-base CDR3, in frame from base 1. Clipping removes 8 bases from V and 0 bases from J, with 7 as the unmatched junction base count. In the paper's terms, the treatment or condition label means: live attenuated yellow fever vaccine strain. At each blood-draw timepoint, two biological replicates of bulk PBMCs were collected. A standard Ficoll-Paque protocol was used to isolate PBMCs from peripheral blood. TriZol was used to extract RNA from bulk PBMCs, CD4 and CD8 fractions, and dextramer-positive and dextramer-negative fractions.

The source of the sample is a study of T cells after yellow fever vaccination (dated by TCRdb to the late 2010s). For the study in its entirety: The SMART-Seq v4 Ultra Low Input RNA kit was used to prepare libraries from fractions with low cell numbers. To follow T-cell clones before and after primary and booster YFV17D yellow fever vaccination, bulk TCR alpha and beta repertoires were sequenced over time. Two healthy male donors, one aged 18 to 29 and one aged 30 to 39 years, were included in the cohort. Blood was collected at multiple timepoints before and after primary and secondary immunization, and bulk PBMC replicates and cell subsets were isolated. The research as a whole found: Only a couple of donors were included in the study, so the extent to which the findings can be generalized is limited. Most clones expanded after primary vaccination were re-detected after the booster (approximately 95% of CD4 and around 86% of CD8), suggesting broad memory maintenance. FACS-sorted repertoires could contain abundant contaminating clonotypes from the bulk population, so computational filtering was required. A small share of clonotypes occurred in both CD4 and CD8 compartments, likely arising from convergent recombination. Compared with the primary T-cell response, the secondary T-cell response was faster but weaker, reaching its peak on day 5 rather than on day 15.

TCR cDNA was synthesized by 5'RACE template switching, which introduced a universal primer site and unique molecular identifiers. cDNA synthesis was primed from both the TCR alpha and TCR beta constant segments. Two PCR steps were used to amplify libraries, with sample barcodes and sequencing adapters being added in the second step. Sequencing of the libraries was done on either Illumina HiSeq 2500 (2x100 bp) or NovaSeq (2x150 bp). As for the authors' bioinformatics: MIGEC was used to demultiplex reads and collapse the reads into UMI consensus sequences, and MiXCR was used for V(D)J alignment. Clonotypes responding to the vaccine were identified with edgeR on replicate PBMC samples, with the criteria of FDR below 0.01 and a log2 fold change above 5 up to day 15. Each bulk clonotype was labeled CD4 or CD8 based on which sequenced repertoire, CD4 or CD8, contained the clonotype at higher abundance. In TCRdb, the public reads were trimmed at Q25 with fastp and aligned with MiXCR, with productive beta chains retained. Rows matching on CDR3 protein sequence are summarized as one entry with the most common DNA and genes. TCRdb, not the authors, supplied the V and J calls. Recorded for this sample are around 550,000 distinct CDR3 sequences; under 25% of them occurred a single time. The ten largest clones represent about 13% of the sample.

The receptor chain draws on TRBV7-8 and TRBJ2-1, with 7 middle bases fitting TRBD2. The material was PBMCs, obtained 15 days after the yellow fever booster vaccination. This sequence originates from a man under 40 who received the YFV17D yellow fever vaccine. The DNA sequence follows: TGTGCCAGCGCGACTAGCCGGAGCTCCTACAATGAGCAGTTCTTC. It specifies CASATSRSSYNEQFF.